This T cell receptor beta chain was recovered during a study of T cell responses to AZD1222 COVID-19 vaccine. V lost 10 bases to trimming and J lost 2 bases; unmatched junction nucleotides: 6. Germline V gene sequence: CDR1 SEHNR, CDR2 FQNEAQ (reference sequence). CDR3 length equals 13 residues. Repertoires were generated with immunoSEQ multiplex PCR, while TCRdb's copy carries only in-frame clones and drops some. Seen here are around 140,000 clones, around 90% observed once, and the top ten hold under 2%. The sample in question was peripheral blood, obtained 28 days after the second AZD1222 dose. This clonotype was obtained from an adult who received the AZD1222 COVID-19 vaccine. V usage is TRBV7-9 and J usage is TRBJ2-3, with 7 bases fitting TRBD2. In nucleotides, the CDR3 is TGTGCCACATTAGCGGGCCTCACAGATACGCAGTATTTT. Protein product: CATLAGLTDTQYF.